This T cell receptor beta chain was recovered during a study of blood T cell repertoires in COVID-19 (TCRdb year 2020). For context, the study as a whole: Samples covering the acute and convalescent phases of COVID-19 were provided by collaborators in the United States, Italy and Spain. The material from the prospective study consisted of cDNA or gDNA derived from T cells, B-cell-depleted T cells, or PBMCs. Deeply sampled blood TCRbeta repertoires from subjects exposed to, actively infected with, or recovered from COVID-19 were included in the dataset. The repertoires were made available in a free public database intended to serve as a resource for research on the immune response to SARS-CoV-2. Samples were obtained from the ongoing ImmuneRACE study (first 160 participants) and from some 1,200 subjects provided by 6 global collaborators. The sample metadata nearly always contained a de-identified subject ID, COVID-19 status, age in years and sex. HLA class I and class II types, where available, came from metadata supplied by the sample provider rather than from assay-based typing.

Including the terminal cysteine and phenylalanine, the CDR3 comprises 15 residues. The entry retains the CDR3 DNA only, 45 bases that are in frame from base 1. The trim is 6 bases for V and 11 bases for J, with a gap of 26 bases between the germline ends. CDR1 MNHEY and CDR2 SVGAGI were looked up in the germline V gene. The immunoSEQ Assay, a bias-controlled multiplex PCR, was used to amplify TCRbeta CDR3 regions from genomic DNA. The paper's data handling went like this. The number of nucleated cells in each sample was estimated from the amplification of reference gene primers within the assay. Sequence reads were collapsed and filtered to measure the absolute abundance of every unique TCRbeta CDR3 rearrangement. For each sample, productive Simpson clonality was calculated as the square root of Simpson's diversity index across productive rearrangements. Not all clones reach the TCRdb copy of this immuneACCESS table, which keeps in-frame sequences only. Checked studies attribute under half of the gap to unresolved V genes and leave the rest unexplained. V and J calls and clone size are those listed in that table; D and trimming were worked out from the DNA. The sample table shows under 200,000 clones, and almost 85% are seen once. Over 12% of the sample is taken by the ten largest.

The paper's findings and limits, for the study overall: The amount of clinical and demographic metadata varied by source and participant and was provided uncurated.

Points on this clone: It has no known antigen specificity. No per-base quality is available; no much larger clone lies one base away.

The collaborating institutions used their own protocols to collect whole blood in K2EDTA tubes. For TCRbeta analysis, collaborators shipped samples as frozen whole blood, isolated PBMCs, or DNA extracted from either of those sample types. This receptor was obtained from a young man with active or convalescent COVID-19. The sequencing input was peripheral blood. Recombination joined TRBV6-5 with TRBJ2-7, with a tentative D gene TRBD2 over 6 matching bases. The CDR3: CASRPRRGNLLVEYF. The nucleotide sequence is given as TGTGCCAGCAGGCCGCGACGGGGGAATCTATTAGTGGAGTACTTC.